This entry lists 13 T cell receptor beta chains sequenced from one sample in a study of blood T cells in healthy people across ages. A second PCR, run for about 7 to 11 cycles, used a sample-barcoded 5' primer plus a J-beta primer mix. Each CDR3 protein gets one entry after TCRdb re-called the 5' RACE reads with MiXCR. The table lists about 800,000 distinct CDR3 sequences, 20% to 30% of them singletons, with under 4.5% in the top ten. This same sample was also taken into another study, of T cells of mothers and their children.

Specimen: blood. Receptors originate from a boy aged 10-17 years in good health.

This clonotype came up a few times. The chain recombines TRBV14 with TRBJ1-1; no clear D gene. Germline V gene data show CDR1 as SGHDN and CDR2 as FVKESK. V lost 5 bases and J lost 0, with 13 bases in between. This CDR3 has 15 residues. In nucleotides, the CDR3 is TGTGCCAGCAGCTTACCTGGAACTATGAACACTGAAGCTTTCTTT. It is translated as CASSLPGTMNTEAFF.

This clonotype was recorded a few times. V gene TRBV7-2 combines with J gene TRBJ2-7, with TRBD2 matching over 8 bases. CDR3 length: 14 amino acids. The germline V gene encodes CDR1 SGHTA and CDR2 FQGNSA. The V and J ends lost 5 bases and 4 bases, in that order; junction bases with no gene match: 7. CDR3 coding DNA: TGTGCCAGCAGCGCGAGCGGGAGTCAGTACGAGCAGTACTTC. Translation gives CASSASGSQYEQYF.

The chain combines TRBV20-1 with TRBJ2-1; TRBD2 matches at 10 bases. CDR1 is DFQATT and CDR2 is SNEGSKA in the germline V gene (reference sequence). The CDR3 has 14 amino acids. V dropped 3 bases and J dropped 8; count of bases not matched to a gene: 7. CDR3 sequence reads: CSARAHLAGDEQFF. CDR3 DNA sequence: TGCAGTGCTAGGGCACATCTAGCGGGAGATGAGCAGTTCTTC.

The chain has TRBV4-1 and TRBJ1-3; D is ambiguous. CDR1 is MGHRA and CDR2 is YSYEKL in the germline V gene. Trimming shortened V by 2 bases and J by 7 bases, and 15 bases separated the two germline ends. The CDR3 is 15 residues long. The DNA of the CDR3 is TGCGCCAGCAGCCAAAGGAGGAGTACTCGGAACACCATATATTTT. Amino acid sequence: CASSQRRSTRNTIYF.

This chain joins TRBV20-1 and TRBJ2-1; D may be TRBD1 (5 bases). The V gene's germline CDR1 is DFQATT and CDR2 SNEGSKA (reference sequence). Trimming cost V 5 bases and J 7 bases, with 18 bases left between them. The CDR3 loop spans 14 amino acids. The CDR3 loop reads CSAQESGMVNEQFF. The DNA for the CDR3 is TGCAGTGCTCAAGAATCAGGGATGGTGAATGAGCAGTTCTTC.

The chain links TRBV4-1 to TRBJ2-5; 9 positions match TRBD1. The tail of the sequence fits TRBJ2-1 better, so the J call may be wrong. Per the germline V gene, CDR1 is MGHRA and CDR2 is YSYEKL. CDR3 size: 14 residues. The CDR3 sequence is CASSQGDRVNEQFF. The CDR3 DNA reads as TGCGCCAGCAGCCAGGGGGACAGGGTCAATGAGCAGTTCTTC.

The chain uses TRBV6-2 or TRBV6-3 and TRBJ2-1; 7 nucleotides match TRBD1. With the DNA end fitting TRBJ2-7 better, the J assignment may be wrong. Germline-derived CDR1 and CDR2 are MNHEY and SVGEGT. CDR3 length: 17 amino acids. CDR3 sequence reads: CASSYNVPGTAFGEQYF. The CDR3 DNA sequence: TGTGCCAGCAGTTATAACGTTCCCGGGACAGCTTTCGGCGAGCAGTACTTC.

This rearrangement joins TRBV28 to TRBJ1-1; weak D call: TRBD1 (5 bases). Trimming took 7 bases from V and 0 from J, leaving 18 bases between them. The germline V gene encodes CDR1 MDHEN and CDR2 SYDVKM. CDR3 length: 16 amino acids. CDR3 sequence: CASTSGGPLMNTEAFF. The CDR3 DNA sequence: TGTGCCAGCACCTCGGGGGGTCCCCTCATGAACACTGAAGCTTTCTTT. The full variable domain, with the rest looked up from reference TRBV28 and TRBJ1-1, is DVKVTQSSRYLVKRTGEKVFLECVQDMDHENMFWYRQDPGLGLRLIYFSYDVKMKEKGDIPEGYSVSREKKERFSLILESASTNQTSMYLCASTSGGPLMNTEAFFGQGTRLTVV.

This clonotype was counted only a few times. The J gene is TRBJ1-6, the V gene TRBV5-1; 8 positions match TRBD1. CDR3 length equals 14 residues. V was pared by 5 bases and J by 10 bases, with 8 bases of the junction left unmatched. The germline V gene encodes CDR1 SGHRS and CDR2 YFSETQ. This CDR3 is CASSLSGGASPLHF. The CDR3 DNA reads as TGCGCCAGCAGTCTGTCAGGGGGCGCATCACCCCTCCACTTT.

This clonotype was seen only a few times. The chain recombines TRBV18 with TRBJ2-5, with TRBD1 as a possible D gene (6 bases). The germline CDR1 and CDR2 sequences are KGHSH and LQKENI. This CDR3 has 15 residues. V dropped 1 base and J dropped 9 bases, with 18 bases sitting between them. This CDR3 is CASSPQAGEPVAQYF. The CDR3 nucleotides are TGTGCCAGCTCACCACAGGCAGGGGAGCCCGTTGCCCAGTACTTC.

The rearrangement joins TRBV11-2 to TRBJ2-5, with 14 bases matching TRBD2. CDR1 and CDR2 from the germline V gene are SGHAT and FQNNGV. Losses at the gene ends were 4 bases for V and 4 bases for J; bases not matched to a gene: 5. CDR3 length: 16 amino acids. CDR3 sequence (DNA): TGTGCCAGCAGCTCGACTAGCGGGGGGGCTCGAGAGACCCAGTACTTC. Its protein product is CASSSTSGGARETQYF.

This clonotype was picked up a small number of times. This rearrangement joins TRBV6-2 or TRBV6-3 to TRBJ2-5; 7 nucleotides agree with TRBD2. The J call is uncertain, as TRBJ2-1 better fits the DNA end. Germline V lookup: CDR1 MNHEY, CDR2 SVGEGT. The CDR3 is 16 amino acids. CDR3 in amino acids: CASRPILADAANEQFF. CDR3 DNA sequence: TGTGCCAGCAGGCCTATTCTAGCGGATGCGGCCAATGAGCAGTTCTTC.

This chain links TRBV4-3 with TRBJ2-2, with a possible D match to TRBD1 (6 bases). The ends were cut back, 3 bases at V and 2 bases at J, with 10 bases in the middle. The length of the CDR3 is 15 residues. Germline CDR1 is LGHNA and CDR2 is YSLEER. The CDR3 loop is CASSQMGQNTGELFF. The CDR3 DNA sequence: TGCGCCAGCAGCCAGATGGGACAAAACACCGGGGAGCTGTTTTTT.